One sample yielded the 9 T cell receptor beta chains listed below, sequenced in a study of cytomegalovirus exposure and HLA in healthy donors. This table comes from immunoSEQ multiplex PCR, and its TCRdb copy is limited to in-frame clones, with some not included. The repertoire includes about 78,000 clones, 95% to 97% of them detected once, and approximately 1.5% sits in the top ten. The sample comprised PBMCs. Receptor source: a man aged 18 to 35 in good health and CMV-seropositive.

The V gene is TRBV30, the J gene TRBJ2-7; 8 bases line up with TRBD1. From germline, CDR1 is GTSNPN and CDR2 SVGIG (reference sequence). V gave up 2 bases and J gave up 3 bases; unmatched junction bases: 6. This CDR3 spans 14 amino acids. The CDR3 loop is CAWSIGTGGYEQYF. The CDR3 region has the DNA TGTGCCTGGAGTATAGGTACAGGGGGCTACGAGCAGTACTTC.

The chain is built from TRBV6-1 and TRBJ1-1; D ambiguous. The CDR3 length is 13 residues. The V gene's germline CDR1 is MNHNS and CDR2 SASEGT. The germline V and J ends were trimmed by 6 bases and 1 base, with 9 bases remaining between them. CDR3 region: CASSQRANTEAFF. For the CDR3, the DNA is TGTGCCAGCAGCCAACGCGCGAACACTGAAGCTTTCTTT.

The chain links TRBV2 to TRBJ2-7; no clear D gene. The germline gives CDR1 SNHLY, CDR2 FYNNEI. CDR3 size: 12 residues. The V and J ends lost 7 bases and 2 bases respectively, with 9 bases between them. The CDR3 region is CASTVQAYEQYF. The CDR3 DNA reads TGTGCCAGCACGGTTCAAGCCTACGAGCAGTACTTC.

The chain joins TRBV11-1 to TRBJ2-3; tentative D call: TRBD2 (5 bases). V lost 3 bases and J 4 bases, leaving 14 bases between the germline ends. Germline CDR1 is SGHAT and CDR2 is FQDESV (reference sequence). The CDR3 sequence is 15 residues long. The CDR3 region is CASSLGGSAADTQYF. Written as DNA, the CDR3 is TGTGCCAGCAGCTTGGGTGGGAGCGCGGCAGATACGCAGTATTTT. The complete variable domain, with remaining parts taken from reference TRBV11-1 and TRBJ2-3, reads EAEVAQSPRYKITEKSQAVAFWCDPISGHATLYWYRQILGQGPELLVQFQDESVVDDSQLPKDRFSAERLKGVDSTLKIQPAELGDSAMYLCASSLGGSAADTQYFGPGTRLTVL.

The CDR3 coding sequence is TGTGCCAGCTCTTCCGGGTCGGGAGCTTTCTTT. The encoded protein is CASSSGSGAFF. The chain carries TRBV6-6 and TRBJ1-1; D ambiguous. The CDR3 is 11 residues long. In germline, CDR1 is MNHNY, CDR2 SVGAGI (reference sequence). Trimming left V 8 bases short and J 10 bases short, with 14 bases between.

The chain recombines TRBV11-2 with TRBJ2-5, with D tentatively TRBD2 (6 bases). The CDR3 runs 13 residues. Deletions cut 3 bases from V and 4 bases from J, with 9 bases between. Germline loops: CDR1 SGHAT, CDR2 FQNNGV. The CDR3 protein is CASSFPGVETQYF. For the CDR3, the DNA is TGTGCCAGCAGCTTCCCGGGGGTAGAGACCCAGTACTTC.

This clone was counted a single time. The chain employs TRBV15 and TRBJ2-7; 13 nucleotides agree with TRBD2. Per germline, CDR1 LNHNV and CDR2 YYDKDF (reference sequence). Unmatched junction bases numbered 8, after V lost 5 bases and J lost 7 bases. CDR3 size: 15 residues. The CDR3 DNA sequence: TGTGCCACCAGCTTCCAACTAGCGGGAGGGAAAGAGCAGTACTTC. Translating it yields CATSFQLAGGKEQYF.

The gene calls are TRBV28 and TRBJ1-1; D perhaps matches TRBD1 (6 bases). This CDR3 region has 14 residues. Germline values: CDR1 MDHEN, CDR2 SYDVKM. V was shortened by 4 bases and J by 0 bases, with 9 bases between the two germline ends. CDR3 in amino acids: CASSSGQMNTEAFF. CDR3 sequence (DNA): TGTGCCAGCAGTTCCGGACAGATGAACACTGAAGCTTTCTTT.

The gene calls are TRBV11-2 and TRBJ1-1; TRBD1 matches at 7 bases. Trimming removed 5 bases from V and 0 bases from J; junction bases left unmatched: 15. From germline, CDR1 is SGHAT and CDR2 FQNNGV. The CDR3 has 18 amino acids. CDR3 loop: CASSQNKGAVKMNTEAFF. CDR3 nucleotides: TGTGCCAGCAGCCAAAATAAGGGGGCGGTAAAGATGAACACTGAAGCTTTCTTT.